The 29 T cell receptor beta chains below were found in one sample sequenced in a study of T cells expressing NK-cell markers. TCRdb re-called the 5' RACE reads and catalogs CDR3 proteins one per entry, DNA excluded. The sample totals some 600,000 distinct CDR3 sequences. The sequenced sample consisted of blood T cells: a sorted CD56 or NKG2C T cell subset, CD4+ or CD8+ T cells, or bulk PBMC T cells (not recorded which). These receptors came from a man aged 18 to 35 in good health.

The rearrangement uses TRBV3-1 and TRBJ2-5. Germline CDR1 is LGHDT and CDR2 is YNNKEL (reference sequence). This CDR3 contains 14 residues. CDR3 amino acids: CASSLRADQETQYF.

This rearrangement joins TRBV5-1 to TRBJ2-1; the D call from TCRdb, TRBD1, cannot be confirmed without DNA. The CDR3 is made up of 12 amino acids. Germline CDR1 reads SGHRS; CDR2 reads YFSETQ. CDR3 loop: CASRRQDNEQFF.

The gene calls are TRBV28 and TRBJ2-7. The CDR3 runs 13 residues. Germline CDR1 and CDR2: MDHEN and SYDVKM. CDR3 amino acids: CASREATFYEQYF.

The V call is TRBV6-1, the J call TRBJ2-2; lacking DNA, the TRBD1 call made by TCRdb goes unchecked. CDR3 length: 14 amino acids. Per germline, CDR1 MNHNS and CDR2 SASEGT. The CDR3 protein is CASRGQGNTGELFF.

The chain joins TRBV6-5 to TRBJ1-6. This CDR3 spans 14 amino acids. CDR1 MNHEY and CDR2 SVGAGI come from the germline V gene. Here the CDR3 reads CASSYKGNHSPLHF.

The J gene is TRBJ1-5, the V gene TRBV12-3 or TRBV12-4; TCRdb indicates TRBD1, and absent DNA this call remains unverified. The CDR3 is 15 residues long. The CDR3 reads CASSFSSRGHQPQHF.

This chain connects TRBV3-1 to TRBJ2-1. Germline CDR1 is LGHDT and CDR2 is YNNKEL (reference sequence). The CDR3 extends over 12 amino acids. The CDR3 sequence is CASSQEGYWQFF.

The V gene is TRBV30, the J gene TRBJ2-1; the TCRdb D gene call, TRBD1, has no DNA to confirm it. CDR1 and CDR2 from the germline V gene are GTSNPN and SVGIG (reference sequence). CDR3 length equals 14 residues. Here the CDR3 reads CALVGGSSYNEQFF.

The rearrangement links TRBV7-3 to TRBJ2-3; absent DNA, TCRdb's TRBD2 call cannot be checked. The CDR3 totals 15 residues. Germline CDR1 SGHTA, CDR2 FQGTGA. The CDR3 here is CASSFRSGGTDTQYF.

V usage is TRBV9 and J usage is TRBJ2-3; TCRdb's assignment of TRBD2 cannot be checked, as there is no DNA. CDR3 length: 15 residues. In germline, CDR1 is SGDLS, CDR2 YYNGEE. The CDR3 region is CASGTSGRGTDTQYF. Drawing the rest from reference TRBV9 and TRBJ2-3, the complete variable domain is DSGVTQTPKHLITATGQRVTLRCSPRSGDLSVYWYQQSLDQGLQFLIQYYNGEERAKGNILERFSAQQFPDLHSELNLSSLELGDSALYFCASGTSGRGTDTQYFGPGTRLTVL.

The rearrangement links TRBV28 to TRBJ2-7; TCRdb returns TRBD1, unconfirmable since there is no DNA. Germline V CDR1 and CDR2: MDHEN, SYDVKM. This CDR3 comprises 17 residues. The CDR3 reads CASSFPRGTDAHYEQYF.

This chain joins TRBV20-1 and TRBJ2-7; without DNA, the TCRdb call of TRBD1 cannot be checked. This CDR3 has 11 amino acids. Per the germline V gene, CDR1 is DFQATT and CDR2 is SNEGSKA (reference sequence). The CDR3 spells CSARQGPEQYF.

Here the CDR3 reads CATNPGLAGYGYTF. The V call is TRBV15, the J call TRBJ1-2. Germline CDR1 reads LNHNV; CDR2 reads YYDKDF (reference sequence). This CDR3 has 14 amino acids.

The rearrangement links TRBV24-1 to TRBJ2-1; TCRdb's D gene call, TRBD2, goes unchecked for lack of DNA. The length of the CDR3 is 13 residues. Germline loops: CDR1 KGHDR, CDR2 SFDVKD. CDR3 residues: CATSVGGNNEQFF.

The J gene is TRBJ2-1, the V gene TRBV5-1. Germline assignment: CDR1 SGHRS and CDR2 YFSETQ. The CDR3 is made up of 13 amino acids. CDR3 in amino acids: CASSLAVVNEQFF.

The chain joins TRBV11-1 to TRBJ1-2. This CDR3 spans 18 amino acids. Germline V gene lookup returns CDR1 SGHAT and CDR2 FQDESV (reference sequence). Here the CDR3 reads CASSLLRGQGLLHYGYTF.

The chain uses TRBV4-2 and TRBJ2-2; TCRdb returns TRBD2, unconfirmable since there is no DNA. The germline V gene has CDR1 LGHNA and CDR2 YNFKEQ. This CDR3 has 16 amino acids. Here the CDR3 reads CASSQDIGPTDGELFF.

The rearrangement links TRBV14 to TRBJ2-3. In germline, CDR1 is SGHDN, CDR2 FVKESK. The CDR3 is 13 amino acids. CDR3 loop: CASSPKVTATQYF.

The CDR3: CASSSNAEAGYTF. The V gene is TRBV3-1, the J gene TRBJ1-2. This CDR3 is 13 amino acids long. The germline V gene has CDR1 LGHDT and CDR2 YNNKEL (reference sequence).

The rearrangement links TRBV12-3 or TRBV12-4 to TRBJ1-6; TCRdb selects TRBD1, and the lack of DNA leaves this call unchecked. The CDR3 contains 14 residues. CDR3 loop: CASSEQGHNSPLHF.

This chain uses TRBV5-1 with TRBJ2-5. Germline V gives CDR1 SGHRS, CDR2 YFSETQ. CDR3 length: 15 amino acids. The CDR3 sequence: CASSWTGGWGETQYF.

CDR3: CASSATLQGSSYEQYF. This chain links TRBV6-1 with TRBJ2-7; no DNA is available, so the TRBD1 call from TCRdb remains unchecked. Germline loops: CDR1 MNHNS, CDR2 SASEGT. This CDR3 comprises 16 residues.

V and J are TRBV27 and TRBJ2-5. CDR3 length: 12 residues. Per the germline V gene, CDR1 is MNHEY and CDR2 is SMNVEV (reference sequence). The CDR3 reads CASSPNFETQYF.

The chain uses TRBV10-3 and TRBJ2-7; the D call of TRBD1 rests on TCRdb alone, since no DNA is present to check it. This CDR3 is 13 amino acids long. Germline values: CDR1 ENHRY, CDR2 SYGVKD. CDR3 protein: CAISLSPGYEQYF.

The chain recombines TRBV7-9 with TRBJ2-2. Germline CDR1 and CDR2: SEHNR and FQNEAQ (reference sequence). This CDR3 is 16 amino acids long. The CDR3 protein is CASRPFGQARTGELFF.

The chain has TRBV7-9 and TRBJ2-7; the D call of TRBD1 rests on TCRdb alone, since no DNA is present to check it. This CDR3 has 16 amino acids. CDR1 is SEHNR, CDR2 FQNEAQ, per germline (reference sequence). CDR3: CASSPRVGQGAYEQYF.

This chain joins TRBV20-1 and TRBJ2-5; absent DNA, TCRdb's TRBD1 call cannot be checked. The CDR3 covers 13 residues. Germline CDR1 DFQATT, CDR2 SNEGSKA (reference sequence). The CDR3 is CSAVDPRQETQYF.

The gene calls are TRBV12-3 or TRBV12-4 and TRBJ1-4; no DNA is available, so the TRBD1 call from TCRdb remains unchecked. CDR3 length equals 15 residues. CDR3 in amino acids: CASRQLGQGDEKLFF.

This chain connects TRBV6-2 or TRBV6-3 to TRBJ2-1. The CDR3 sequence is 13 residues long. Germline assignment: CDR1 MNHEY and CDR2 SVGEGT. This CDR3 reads CASSSSTWREQFF.